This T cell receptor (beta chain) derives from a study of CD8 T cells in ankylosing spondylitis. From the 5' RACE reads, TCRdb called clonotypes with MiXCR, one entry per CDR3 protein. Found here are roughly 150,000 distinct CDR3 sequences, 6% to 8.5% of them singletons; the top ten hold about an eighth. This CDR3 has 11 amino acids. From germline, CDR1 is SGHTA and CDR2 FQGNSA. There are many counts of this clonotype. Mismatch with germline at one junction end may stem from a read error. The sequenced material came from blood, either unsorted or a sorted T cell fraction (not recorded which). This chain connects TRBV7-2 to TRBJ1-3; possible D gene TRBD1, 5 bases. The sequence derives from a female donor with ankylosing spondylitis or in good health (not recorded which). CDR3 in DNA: TGTGCCAGCAGCTTAGATTGGGACTTTCCTTTT. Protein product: CASSLDWDFPF.